This T cell receptor beta chain was recorded in a study of cytomegalovirus exposure and HLA in healthy donors. About the research overall: Later analysis reported that the roughly 110 validation repertoires shared the platform of the 600 to 750 first-cohort repertoires.

Among the 110 or so subjects of the validation cohort, separate from the approximately 700-subject first cohort, were the donors. V lost 6 bases, J lost 1 base, and 9 bases lay in between. Germline V CDR1 and CDR2: SNHLY, FYNNEI. The CDR3 totals 13 residues. Measured with immunoSEQ multiplex PCR; TCRdb has only the in-frame clones, and not every one. The sample comprises about 150,000 clones, approximately 84% of which are singletons, and 25% to 30% rests with the top ten. Sequencing was performed on PBMCs. This TCR derives from a man aged 25-40 years in good health and CMV-seropositive. The genes are TRBV2 and TRBJ1-1; tentative D call: TRBD1 (5 bases). CDR3 in DNA: TGTGCCAGCAGGACACAGGAGAACACTGAAGCTTTCTTT. It specifies CASRTQENTEAFF.